These 12 T cell receptor beta chains originate from one sample sequenced in a study of blood T cells in healthy people across ages (dated by TCRdb to the mid-2010s). Libraries came from 5' RACE. Sequencing relied on an Illumina HiSeq 2500. A second roughly 6 to 12 cycle PCR used a sample-barcoded 5' primer and a J-beta primer mix. TCRdb itself trimmed the public reads at Q25 with fastp, ran MiXCR and retained productive beta chains. Every distinct CDR3 protein forms one entry, paired with its most common genes and DNA. Across this sample there are some 850,000 distinct CDR3 sequences, with around 25% seen only once. Together, the top ten hold approximately 2.9% of the sample. A further study also used this sample, focusing on T cells of mothers and their children.

The sample taken for sequencing was blood. Receptors were obtained from a boy younger than 18 in good health.

In this sample, this clonotype turned up once. The chain links TRBV3-1 to TRBJ1-3, with D hard to call. The germline V and J ends were trimmed by 0 bases and 4 bases, with 7 bases remaining between them. The CDR3 loop spans 14 amino acids. Looked up from germline, CDR1 is LGHDT and CDR2 is YNNKEL (reference sequence). The CDR3 nucleotides are TGTGCCAGCAGCCAAGAGGGTGCCGGAAACACCATATATTTT. Translating gives CASSQEGAGNTIYF.

There are a few counts of this clonotype. The CDR3 DNA reads as TGTGCCAGCAGTACGGGACTAGCGGGGCCTGAGCAGTTCTTC. As protein: CASSTGLAGPEQFF. The chain joins TRBV12-3 or TRBV12-4 to TRBJ2-1; TRBD2 matches at 13 bases. The CDR3 spans 14 residues. Trimming cost V 5 bases and J 9 bases; bases outside gene matches: 4.

The CDR3 sequence is CASSFVVTGTHEQYF. The CDR3 DNA follows: TGTGCCAGCAGTTTCGTGGTGACAGGGACCCACGAGCAGTACTTC. This chain connects TRBV27 to TRBJ2-5; 7 positions match TRBD1. The J call could be wrong; TRBJ2-7 is a better fit for the DNA end. This CDR3 contains 15 residues. Germline CDR1 reads MNHEY; CDR2 reads SMNVEV (reference sequence).

This clonotype has only a few counts. This chain links TRBV5-1 with TRBJ1-4; the D is unclear. CDR1 and CDR2 (germline): SGHRS, YFSETQ. Between the trimmed V and J ends, which lost 2 bases and 8 bases, there was a span of 16 bases. The CDR3 runs 15 residues. The DNA for the CDR3 is TGCGCCAGCAGCTTTACATCTGCCCTAGGGGAAAAACTGTTTTTT. This translates into CASSFTSALGEKLFF.

This clonotype was observed a few times. V usage is TRBV10-3 and J usage is TRBJ2-7; TRBD1 matches at 7 bases. The V segment lost 6 bases and the J segment 5 bases; nucleotides outside the gene matches: 7. The germline V gene has CDR1 ENHRY and CDR2 SYGVKD. This CDR3 comprises 13 residues. DNA of the CDR3: TGTGCCATCAGACGGGACAGAATACACGAGCAGTACTTC. It codes for CAIRRDRIHEQYF.

The rearrangement links TRBV12-3 or TRBV12-4 to TRBJ1-3; no clear D gene. The length of the CDR3 is 13 residues. V was cut by 7 bases and J by 0 bases, with 7 bases left in between. CDR3 sequence: CASNWGSGNTIYF. The CDR3 bases are TGTGCCAGCAATTGGGGCTCTGGAAACACCATATATTTT.

The V call is TRBV6-5, the J call TRBJ2-4, with 7 bases matching TRBD1. Germline CDR1 MNHEY, CDR2 SVGAGI. The CDR3 spans 14 residues. With 0 bases clipped from V and 8 bases from J, the junction kept 4 bases outside the gene matches. The CDR3 DNA sequence: TGTGCCAGCAGTTACTCGACAGGGCGGTACATTCAGTACTTC. Protein sequence: CASSYSTGRYIQYF.

This chain links TRBV3-1 with TRBJ2-5; D gene uncertain. The better agreement between TRBJ2-1 and the DNA end casts doubt on the J call. From germline, CDR1 is LGHDT and CDR2 YNNKEL (reference sequence). This CDR3 is 11 amino acids long. The CDR3: CASSTAEAQFF. The CDR3 bases are TGTGCCAGCAGCACCGCTGAGGCGCAGTTCTTC.

V is TRBV28 and J is TRBJ2-7; 7 bases line up with TRBD2. The length of the CDR3 is 13 residues. Germline lookup yields CDR1 MDHEN and CDR2 SYDVKM. Unmatched junction bases numbered 7, after V lost 7 bases and J lost 4 bases. CDR3 in DNA: TGTGCCAGCAAAGGCGGGAGAGATTACGAGCAGTACTTC. Its translation is CASKGGRDYEQYF.

The chain is built from TRBV5-1 and TRBJ2-1, with D possibly TRBD1 on 6 matching bases. Trimming took 4 bases from V and 8 from J, leaving 10 bases between them. The germline V gene encodes CDR1 SGHRS and CDR2 YFSETQ. This CDR3 region has 12 residues. The CDR3, as DNA: TGCGCCAGCAGCGTCGACAGGCATGAGCAGTTCTTC. Translated, it gives CASSVDRHEQFF.

This chain links TRBV27 with TRBJ1-4, with D perhaps TRBD1 (5 bases). The V end was cut by 8 bases, the J end by 4 bases, with 14 bases between. The V gene's germline CDR1 is MNHEY and CDR2 SMNVEV (reference sequence). The CDR3 contains 14 residues. The CDR3 bases are TGTGCCAGCGGCGAGACAGCTAATAATGAAAAACTGTTTTTT. It codes for CASGETANNEKLFF.

Only a few counts were recorded for this clonotype. The chain links TRBV7-2 to TRBJ2-1; 10 bases are a match to TRBD2. The CDR3 contains 14 residues. V trimming: 5 bases; J trimming: 10 bases; junction bases outside the gene matches: 8. Germline CDR1 reads SGHTA; CDR2 reads FQGNSA. The CDR3 protein is CASSGGTSVGEQFF. For the CDR3, the DNA is TGTGCCAGCAGCGGGGGGACTAGCGTCGGGGAGCAGTTCTTC.